The clone carrying this T cell receptor (beta chain) was seen at least ten times. Its antigen is not known. The data belong to a study of Graves' ophthalmopathy and Graves' hyperthyroidism. About the research overall: Hyperthyroidism counted as stable given no ophthalmopathy within 18 months of follow-up. Study-wide points: Most thyroid-expanded clonotypes exceeding 0.001 frequency were also found in blood.

Diagnosis relied on clinical symptoms, serum thyroxine, TRAb, thyroid ultrasound and orbital computed tomography. CDR1 is LNHDA, CDR2 SQIVND, per germline (reference sequence). The V end lost 3 bases, the J end lost 5 bases, and 11 bases lay between the germline ends. The length of the CDR3 is 14 residues. CDR3 regions of TCR beta were amplified from RNA transcripts. The first-round RT-PCR employed HTBI primers together with the Qiagen OneStep RT-PCR kit. A multiplex PCR was then performed as the second round. MiXCR was run by TCRdb on the multiplex PCR reads, yielding one entry per CDR3 protein. The sample contains about 600,000 distinct CDR3 sequences, about 35% of which appear only once.

The receptor was derived from an adult man with Graves' hyperthyroidism. Sequencing input: peripheral blood or thyroid tissue (not recorded which). The V gene is TRBV19, the J gene TRBJ1-5; D call uncertain. Written as DNA, the CDR3 is TGTGCCAGTAGTATTTGGCAGACTCATCAGCCCCAGCATTTT. Its translation is CASSIWQTHQPQHF.